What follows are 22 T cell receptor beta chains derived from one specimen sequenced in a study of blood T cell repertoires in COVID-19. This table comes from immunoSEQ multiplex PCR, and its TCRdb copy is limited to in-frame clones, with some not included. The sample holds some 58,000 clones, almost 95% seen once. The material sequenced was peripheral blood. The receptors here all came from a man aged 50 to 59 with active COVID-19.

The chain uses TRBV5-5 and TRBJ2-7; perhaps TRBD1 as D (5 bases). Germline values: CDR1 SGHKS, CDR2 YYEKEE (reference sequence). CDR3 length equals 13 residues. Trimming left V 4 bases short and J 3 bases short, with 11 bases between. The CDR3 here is CASSTDSIYEQYF. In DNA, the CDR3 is TGTGCCAGCAGCACCGACAGCATCTACGAGCAGTACTTC.

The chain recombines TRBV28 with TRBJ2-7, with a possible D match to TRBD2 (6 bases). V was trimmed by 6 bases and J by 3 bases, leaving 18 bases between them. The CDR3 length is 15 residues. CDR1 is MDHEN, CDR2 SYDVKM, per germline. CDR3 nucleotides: TGTGCCAGCAGGGAAACGGGACTCGAGGGCTACGAGCAGTACTTC. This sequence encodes CASRETGLEGYEQYF.

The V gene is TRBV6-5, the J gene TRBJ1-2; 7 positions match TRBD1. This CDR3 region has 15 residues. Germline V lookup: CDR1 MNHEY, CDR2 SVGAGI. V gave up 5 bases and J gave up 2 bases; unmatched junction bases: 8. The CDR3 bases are TGTGCCAGCAGTACGCAAACGGACAGGAACTATGGCTACACCTTC. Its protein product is CASSTQTDRNYGYTF.

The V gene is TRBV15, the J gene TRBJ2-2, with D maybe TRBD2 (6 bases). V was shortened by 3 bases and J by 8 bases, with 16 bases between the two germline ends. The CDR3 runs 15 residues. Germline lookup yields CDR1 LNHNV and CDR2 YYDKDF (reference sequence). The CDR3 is CATSSPRLVAGELFF. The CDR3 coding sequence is TGTGCCACCAGCAGCCCAAGACTAGTCGCTGGGGAGCTGTTTTTT.

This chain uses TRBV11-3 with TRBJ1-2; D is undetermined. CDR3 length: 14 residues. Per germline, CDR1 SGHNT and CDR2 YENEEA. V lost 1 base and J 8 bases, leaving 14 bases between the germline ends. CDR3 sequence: CASSLGSSSGGYTF. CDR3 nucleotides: TGTGCCAGCAGCTTAGGTTCTTCCTCGGGGGGCTACACCTTC.

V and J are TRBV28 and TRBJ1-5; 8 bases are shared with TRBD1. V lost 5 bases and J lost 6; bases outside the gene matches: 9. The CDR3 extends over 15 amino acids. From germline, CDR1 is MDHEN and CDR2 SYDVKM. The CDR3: CASSAGTGTSQPQHF. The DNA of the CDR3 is TGTGCCAGCAGTGCCGGGACAGGTACCTCTCAGCCCCAGCATTTT. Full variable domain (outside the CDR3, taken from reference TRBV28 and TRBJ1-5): DVKVTQSSRYLVKRTGEKVFLECVQDMDHENMFWYRQDPGLGLRLIYFSYDVKMKEKGDIPEGYSVSREKKERFSLILESASTNQTSMYLCASSAGTGTSQPQHFGDGTRLSIL.

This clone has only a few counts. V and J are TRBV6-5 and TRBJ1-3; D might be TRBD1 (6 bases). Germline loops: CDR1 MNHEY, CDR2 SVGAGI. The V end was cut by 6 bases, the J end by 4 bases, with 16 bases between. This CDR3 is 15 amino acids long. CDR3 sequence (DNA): TGTGCCAGCAGCATCCAATCAGGGGACGGAAACACCATATATTTT. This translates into CASSIQSGDGNTIYF.

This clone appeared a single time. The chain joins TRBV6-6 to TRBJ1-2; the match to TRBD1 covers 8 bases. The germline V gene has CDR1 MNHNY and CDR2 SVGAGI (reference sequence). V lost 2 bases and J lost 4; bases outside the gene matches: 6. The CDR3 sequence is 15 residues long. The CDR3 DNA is TGTGCCAGCAGTTACGGGGACAGGAACGGCTATGGCTACACCTTC. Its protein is CASSYGDRNGYGYTF.

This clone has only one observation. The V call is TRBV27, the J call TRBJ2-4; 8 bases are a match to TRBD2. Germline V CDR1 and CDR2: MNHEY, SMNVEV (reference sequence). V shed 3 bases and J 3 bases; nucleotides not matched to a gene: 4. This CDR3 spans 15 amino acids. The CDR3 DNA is TGTGCCAGCAGTTTGGCGGGGGGCGTCAAAAACATTCAGTACTTC. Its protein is CASSLAGGVKNIQYF.

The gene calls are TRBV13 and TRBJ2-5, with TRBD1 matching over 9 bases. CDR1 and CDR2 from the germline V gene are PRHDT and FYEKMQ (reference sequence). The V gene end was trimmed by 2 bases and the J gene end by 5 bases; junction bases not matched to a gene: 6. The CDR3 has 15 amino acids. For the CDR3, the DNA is TGTGCCAGCAGCTTACGGGGGACAGGGTGGGAGACCCAGTACTTC. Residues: CASSLRGTGWETQYF.

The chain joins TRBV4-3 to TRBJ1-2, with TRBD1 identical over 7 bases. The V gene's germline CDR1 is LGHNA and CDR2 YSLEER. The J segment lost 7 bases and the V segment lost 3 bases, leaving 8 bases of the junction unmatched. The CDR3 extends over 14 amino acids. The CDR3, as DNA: TGCGCCAGCAGCCACGAGACAGGGCAGAGTGGCTACACCTTC. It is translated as CASSHETGQSGYTF.

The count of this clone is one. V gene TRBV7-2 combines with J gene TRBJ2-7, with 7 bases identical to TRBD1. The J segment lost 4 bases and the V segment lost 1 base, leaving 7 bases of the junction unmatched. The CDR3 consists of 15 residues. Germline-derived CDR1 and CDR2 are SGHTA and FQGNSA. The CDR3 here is CASSLDRGQHYEQYF. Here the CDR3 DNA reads TGTGCCAGCAGCTTAGACAGGGGCCAACATTACGAGCAGTACTTC. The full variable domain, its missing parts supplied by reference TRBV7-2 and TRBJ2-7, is GAGVSQSPSNKVTEKGKDVELRCDPISGHTALYWYRQSLGQGLEFLIYFQGNSAPDKSGLPSDRFSAERTGGSVSTLTIQRTQQEDSAVYLCASSLDRGQHYEQYFGPGTRLTVT.

The CDR3 spells CASSPPGGGETQYF. DNA for the CDR3: TGTGCCAGCAGCCCCCCAGGGGGTGGGGAGACCCAGTACTTC. The V call is TRBV5-6, the J call TRBJ2-5; 7 bases line up with TRBD1. Trimming cost V 4 bases and J 5 bases; bases outside gene matches: 8. The CDR3 has 14 residues. Germline assignment: CDR1 SGHDT and CDR2 YYEEEE.

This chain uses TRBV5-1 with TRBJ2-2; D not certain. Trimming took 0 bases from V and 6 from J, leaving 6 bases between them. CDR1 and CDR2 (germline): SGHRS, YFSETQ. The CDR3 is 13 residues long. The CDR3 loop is CASSLAAAGELFF. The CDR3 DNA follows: TGCGCCAGCAGCTTGGCTGCGGCCGGGGAGCTGTTTTTT.

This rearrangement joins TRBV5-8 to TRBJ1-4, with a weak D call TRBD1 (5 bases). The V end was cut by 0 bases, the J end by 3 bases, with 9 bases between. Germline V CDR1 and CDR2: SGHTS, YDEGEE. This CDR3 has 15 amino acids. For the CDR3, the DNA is TGTGCCAGCAGCTTGGAAGGGGTTCCTAATGAAAAACTGTTTTTT. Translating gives CASSLEGVPNEKLFF.

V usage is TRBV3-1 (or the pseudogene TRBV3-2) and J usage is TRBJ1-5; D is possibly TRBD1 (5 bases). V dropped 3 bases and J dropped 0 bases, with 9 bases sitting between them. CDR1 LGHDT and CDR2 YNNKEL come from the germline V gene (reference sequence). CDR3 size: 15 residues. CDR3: CASSQMQGSNQPQHF. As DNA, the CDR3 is TGTGCCAGCAGCCAGATGCAGGGTAGCAATCAGCCCCAGCATTTT.

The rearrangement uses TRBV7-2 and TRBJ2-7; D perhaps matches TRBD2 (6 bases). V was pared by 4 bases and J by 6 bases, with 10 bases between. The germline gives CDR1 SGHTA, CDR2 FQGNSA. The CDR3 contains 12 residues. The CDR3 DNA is TGTGCCAGCAGCTCGGGACTGGCCGAGCAGTACTTC. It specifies CASSSGLAEQYF.

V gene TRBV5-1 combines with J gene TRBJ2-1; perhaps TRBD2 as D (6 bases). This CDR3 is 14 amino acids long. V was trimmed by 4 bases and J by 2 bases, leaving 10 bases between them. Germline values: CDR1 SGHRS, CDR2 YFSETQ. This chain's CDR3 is CASSGGTAYNEQFF. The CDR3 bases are TGCGCCAGCAGCGGCGGGACGGCCTACAATGAGCAGTTCTTC.

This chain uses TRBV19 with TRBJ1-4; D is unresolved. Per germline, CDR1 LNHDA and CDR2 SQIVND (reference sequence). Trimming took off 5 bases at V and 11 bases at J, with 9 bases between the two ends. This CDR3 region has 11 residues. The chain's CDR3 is CASSHREKLFF. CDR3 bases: TGTGCCAGTAGTCATCGTGAGAAACTGTTTTTT.

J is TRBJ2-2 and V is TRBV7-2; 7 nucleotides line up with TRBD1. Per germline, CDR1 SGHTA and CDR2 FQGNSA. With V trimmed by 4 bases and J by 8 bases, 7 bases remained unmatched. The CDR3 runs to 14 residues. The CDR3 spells CASSSVARGGELFF. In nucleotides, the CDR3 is TGTGCCAGCAGCTCCGTGGCCAGGGGGGGGGAGCTGTTTTTT.

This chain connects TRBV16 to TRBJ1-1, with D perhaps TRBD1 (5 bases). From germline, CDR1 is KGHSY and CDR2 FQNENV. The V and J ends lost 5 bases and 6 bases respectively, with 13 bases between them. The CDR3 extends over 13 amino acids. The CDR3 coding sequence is TGTGCCAGCAGCTCCCGATGGGGGGCTGAAGCTTTCTTT. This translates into CASSSRWGAEAFF.

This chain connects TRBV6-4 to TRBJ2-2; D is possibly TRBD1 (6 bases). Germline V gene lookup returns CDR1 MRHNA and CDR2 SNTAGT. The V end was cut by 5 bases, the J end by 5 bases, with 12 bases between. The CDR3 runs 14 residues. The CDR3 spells CASSLGAVTGELFF. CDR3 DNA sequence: TGTGCCAGCAGTCTGGGGGCAGTTACCGGGGAGCTGTTTTTT.